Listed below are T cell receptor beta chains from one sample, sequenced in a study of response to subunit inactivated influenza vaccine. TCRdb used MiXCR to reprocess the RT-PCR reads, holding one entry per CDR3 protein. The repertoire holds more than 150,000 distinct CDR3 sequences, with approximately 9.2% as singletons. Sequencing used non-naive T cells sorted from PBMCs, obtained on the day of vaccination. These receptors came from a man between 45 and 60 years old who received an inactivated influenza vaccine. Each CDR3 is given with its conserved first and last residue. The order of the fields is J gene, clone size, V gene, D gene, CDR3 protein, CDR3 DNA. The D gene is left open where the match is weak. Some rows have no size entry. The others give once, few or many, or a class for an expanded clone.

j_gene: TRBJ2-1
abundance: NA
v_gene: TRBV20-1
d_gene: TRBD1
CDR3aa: CSARVRDRGWEQFF
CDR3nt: TGCAGTGCTAGAGTTAGGGACAGGGGTTGGGAGCAGTTCTTC

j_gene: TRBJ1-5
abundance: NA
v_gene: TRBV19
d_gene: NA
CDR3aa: CASSIARNQPQHF
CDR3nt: TGTGCCAGTAGTATAGCCCGCAATCAGCCCCAGCATTTT

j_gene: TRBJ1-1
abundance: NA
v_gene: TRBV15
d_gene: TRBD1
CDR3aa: CATSQGGGNTEAFF
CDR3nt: TGTGCCACCAGTCAGGGGGGAGGGAACACTGAAGCTTTCTTT

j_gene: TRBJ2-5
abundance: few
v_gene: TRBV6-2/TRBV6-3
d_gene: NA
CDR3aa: CASSSWKKIETQYF
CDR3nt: TGTGCCAGCAGTTCCTGGAAGAAGATAGAGACCCAGTACTTC

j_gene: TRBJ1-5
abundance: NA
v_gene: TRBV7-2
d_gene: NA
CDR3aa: CASSLHGQGPQHF
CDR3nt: TGTGCCAGCAGCTTACACGGTCAGGGGCCCCAGCATTTT

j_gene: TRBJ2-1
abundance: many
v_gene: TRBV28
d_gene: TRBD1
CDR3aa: CASSSGQDNEQFF
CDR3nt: TGTGCCAGCAGTTCGGGACAGGACAATGAGCAGTTCTTC

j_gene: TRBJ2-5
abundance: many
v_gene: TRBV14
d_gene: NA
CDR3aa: CASSLSDETQYF
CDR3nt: TGTGCCAGCAGCCTTAGCGATGAGACCCAGTACTTC

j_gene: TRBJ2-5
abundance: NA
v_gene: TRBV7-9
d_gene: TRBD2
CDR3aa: CASSLDPGLAGEETQYF
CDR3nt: TGTGCCAGCAGCTTAGACCCGGGACTAGCGGGGGAAGAGACCCAGTACTTC

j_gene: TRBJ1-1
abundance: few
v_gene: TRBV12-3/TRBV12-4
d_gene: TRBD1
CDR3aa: CASSGQGANTEAFF
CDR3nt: TGTGCCAGCAGTGGACAGGGGGCCAACACTGAAGCTTTCTTT

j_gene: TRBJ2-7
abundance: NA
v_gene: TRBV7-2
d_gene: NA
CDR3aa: CASSSRASYEQYF
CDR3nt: TGTGCCAGCAGCTCCAGGGCCTCCTACGAGCAGTACTTC

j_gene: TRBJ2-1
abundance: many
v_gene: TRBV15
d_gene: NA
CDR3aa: CATSRDSGGSGYNEQFF
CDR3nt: TGTGCCACCAGCAGAGATTCGGGGGGCTCGGGCTACAATGAGCAGTTCTTC

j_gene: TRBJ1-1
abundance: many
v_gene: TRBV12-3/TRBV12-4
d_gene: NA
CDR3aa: CASSFKSRTEAFF
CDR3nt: TGTGCCAGCAGTTTCAAGAGCCGGACTGAAGCTTTCTTT

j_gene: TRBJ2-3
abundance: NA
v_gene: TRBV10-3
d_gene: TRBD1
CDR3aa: CAISVTGGLDKDTQYF
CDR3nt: TGTGCCATCAGTGTGACAGGGGGTCTCGATAAGGATACGCAGTATTTT

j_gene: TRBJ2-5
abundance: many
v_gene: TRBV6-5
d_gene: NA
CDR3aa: CASSTTRETQYF
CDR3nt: TGTGCCAGCAGTACGACTAGGGAGACCCAGTACTTC

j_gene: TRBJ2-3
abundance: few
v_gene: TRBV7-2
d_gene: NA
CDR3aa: CASSRRSSSPDTQYF
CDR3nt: TGTGCCAGCAGCCGAAGGTCTAGCTCCCCAGATACGCAGTATTTT

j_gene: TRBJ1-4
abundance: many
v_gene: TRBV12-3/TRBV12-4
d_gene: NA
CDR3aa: CASSLSTGKLFF
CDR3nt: TGTGCCAGCAGTTTATCCACCGGAAAACTGTTTTTT

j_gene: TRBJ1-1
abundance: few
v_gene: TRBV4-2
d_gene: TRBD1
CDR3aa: CASSHPGQLNTEAFF
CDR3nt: TGTGCCAGCAGCCACCCGGGACAGTTGAACACTGAAGCTTTCTTT

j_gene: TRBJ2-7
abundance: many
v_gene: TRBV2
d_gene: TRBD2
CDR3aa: CASSRTSGISPSYEQYF
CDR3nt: TGTGCCAGCAGCCGGACTAGCGGGATTTCCCCCTCCTACGAGCAGTACTTC

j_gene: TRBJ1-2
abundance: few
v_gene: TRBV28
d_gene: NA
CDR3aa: CASNWGYGYTF
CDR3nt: TGTGCCAGTAATTGGGGGTACGGCTACACCTTC

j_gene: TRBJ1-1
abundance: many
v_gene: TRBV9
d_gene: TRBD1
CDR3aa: CASSGQGAMNTEAFF
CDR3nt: TGTGCCAGCAGCGGACAGGGGGCCATGAACACTGAAGCTTTCTTT

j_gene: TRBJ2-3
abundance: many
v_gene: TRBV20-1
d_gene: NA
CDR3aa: CSARDLVTFLDTQYF
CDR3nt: TGCAGTGCTAGAGATCTAGTTACCTTTTTGGATACGCAGTATTTT

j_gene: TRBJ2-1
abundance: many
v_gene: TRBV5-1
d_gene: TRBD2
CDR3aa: CASSLGTSANYNEQFF
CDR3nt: TGCGCCAGCAGCTTGGGGACTAGCGCCAACTACAATGAGCAGTTCTTC

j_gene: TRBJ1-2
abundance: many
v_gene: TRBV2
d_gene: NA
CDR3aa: CASIRSFNYGYTF
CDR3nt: TGTGCCAGCATAAGGTCCTTTAACTATGGCTACACCTTC

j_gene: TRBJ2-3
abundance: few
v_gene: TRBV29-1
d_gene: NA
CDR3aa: CSSPGLGDTQYF
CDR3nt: TGCAGTAGCCCGGGGCTTGGAGATACGCAGTATTTT

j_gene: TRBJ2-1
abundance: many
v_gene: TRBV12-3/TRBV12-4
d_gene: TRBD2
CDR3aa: CASRPGTSGSYNEQFF
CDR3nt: TGTGCCAGCAGACCCGGGACTAGCGGCTCCTACAATGAGCAGTTCTTC

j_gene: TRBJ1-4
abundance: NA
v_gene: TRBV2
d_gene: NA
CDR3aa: CASSSGWEKLFF
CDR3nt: TGTGCCAGCAGTTCTGGGTGGGAAAAACTGTTTTTT

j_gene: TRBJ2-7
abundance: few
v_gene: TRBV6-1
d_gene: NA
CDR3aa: CATFGIGSYEQYF
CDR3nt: TGTGCCACCTTCGGGATCGGGTCCTACGAGCAGTACTTC

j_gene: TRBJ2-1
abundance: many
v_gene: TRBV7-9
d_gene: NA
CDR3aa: CASSSRTNPSQFF
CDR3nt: TGTGCCAGCAGCTCTCGGACAAACCCGAGCCAGTTCTTC

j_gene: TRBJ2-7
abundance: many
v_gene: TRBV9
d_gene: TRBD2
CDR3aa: CASSVGTSGIYEQYF
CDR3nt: TGTGCCAGCAGCGTTGGGACTAGCGGGATATACGAGCAGTACTTC

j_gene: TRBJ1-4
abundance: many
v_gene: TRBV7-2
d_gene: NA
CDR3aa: CASSLAPARANEKLFF
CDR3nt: TGTGCCAGCAGCTTAGCGCCGGCGAGGGCTAATGAAAAACTGTTTTTT

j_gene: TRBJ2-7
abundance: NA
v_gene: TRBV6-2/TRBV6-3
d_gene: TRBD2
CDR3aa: CASSPLGGETYEQYF
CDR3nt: TGTGCCAGCAGCCCCCTCGGGGGGGAGACCTACGAGCAGTACTTC

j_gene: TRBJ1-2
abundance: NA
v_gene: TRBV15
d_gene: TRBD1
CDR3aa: CATSKDRGRGYTF
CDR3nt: TGTGCCACCAGCAAGGACAGGGGGCGCGGCTACACCTTC

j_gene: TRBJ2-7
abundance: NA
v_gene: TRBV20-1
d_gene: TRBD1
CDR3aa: CSGAGDRGTEQYF
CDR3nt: TGCAGTGGAGCAGGAGACAGGGGGACCGAGCAGTACTTC

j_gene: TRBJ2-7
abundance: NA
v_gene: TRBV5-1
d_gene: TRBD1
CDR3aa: CASSRDRGGSYEQYF
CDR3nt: TGCGCCAGCAGCAGGGACAGGGGGGGCTCCTACGAGCAGTACTTC

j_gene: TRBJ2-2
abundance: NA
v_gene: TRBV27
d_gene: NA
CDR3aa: CASSLSRGTGELFF
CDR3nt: TGTGCCAGCAGTTTAAGCCGCGGAACCGGGGAGCTGTTTTTT

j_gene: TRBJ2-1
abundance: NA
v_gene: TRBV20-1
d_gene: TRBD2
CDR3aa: CSARVRTSGGDEFF
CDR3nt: TGCAGTGCTAGAGTAAGGACTAGCGGCGGTGATGAGTTCTTC

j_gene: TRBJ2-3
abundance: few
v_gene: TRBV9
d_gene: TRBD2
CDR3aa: CASSPGLGTDTQYF
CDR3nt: TGTGCCAGCAGTCCTGGACTAGGGACAGATACGCAGTATTTT

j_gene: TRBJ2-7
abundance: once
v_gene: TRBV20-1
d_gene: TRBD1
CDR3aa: CSARDPGQGLYEQYF
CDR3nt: TGCAGTGCTAGAGATCCCGGACAGGGACTTTACGAGCAGTACTTC

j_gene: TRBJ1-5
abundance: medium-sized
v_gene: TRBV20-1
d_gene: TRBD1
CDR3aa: CSANEGANQPQHF
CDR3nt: TGCAGTGCCAATGAGGGGGCCAATCAGCCCCAGCATTTT

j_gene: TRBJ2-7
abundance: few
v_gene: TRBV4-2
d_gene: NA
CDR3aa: CASSQDGAYEQYF
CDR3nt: TGTGCCAGCAGCCAAGACGGGGCATACGAGCAGTACTTC

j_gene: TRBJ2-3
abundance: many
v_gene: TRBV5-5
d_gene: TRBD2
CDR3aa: CASIFLAGGPADTQYF
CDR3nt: TGTGCCAGCATCTTTCTAGCGGGAGGGCCCGCAGATACGCAGTATTTT

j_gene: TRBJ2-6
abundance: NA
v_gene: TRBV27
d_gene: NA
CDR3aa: CASSPRRANVLTF
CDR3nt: TGTGCCAGCAGTCCACGGAGAGCCAACGTCCTGACTTTC

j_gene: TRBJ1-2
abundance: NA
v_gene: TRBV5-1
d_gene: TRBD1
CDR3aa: CASSFTGEGYTF
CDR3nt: TGCGCCAGCAGCTTCACAGGGGAGGGCTACACCTTC

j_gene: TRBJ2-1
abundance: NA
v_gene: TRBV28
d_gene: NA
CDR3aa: CASSAGPRGEQFF
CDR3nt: TGTGCCAGCAGCGCGGGACCTCGAGGAGAGCAGTTCTTC

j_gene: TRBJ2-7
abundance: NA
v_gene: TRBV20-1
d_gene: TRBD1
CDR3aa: CSARDRGTYEQYF
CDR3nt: TGCAGTGCTCGAGACAGGGGAACCTACGAGCAGTACTTC

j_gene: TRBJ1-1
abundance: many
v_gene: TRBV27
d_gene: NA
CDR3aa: CASSYQGRTEAFF
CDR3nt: TGTGCCAGCAGTTACCAGGGGCGCACTGAAGCTTTCTTT

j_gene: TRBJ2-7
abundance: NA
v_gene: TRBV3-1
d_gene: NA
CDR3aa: CASSQQVPLTHEQYF
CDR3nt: TGTGCCAGCAGCCAACAGGTGCCTTTGACACACGAGCAGTACTTC

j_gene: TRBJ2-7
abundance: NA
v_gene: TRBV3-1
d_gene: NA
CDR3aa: CASSHTGQGYEQYF
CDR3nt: TGTGCCAGCAGCCACACAGGGCAGGGCTACGAGCAGTACTTC

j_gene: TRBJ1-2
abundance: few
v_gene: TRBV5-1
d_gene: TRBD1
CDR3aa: CASSLNRDSYGYTF
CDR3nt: TGCGCCAGCAGCTTGAACCGGGACAGCTATGGCTACACCTTC

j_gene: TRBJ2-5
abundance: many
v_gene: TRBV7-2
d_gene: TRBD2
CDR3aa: CASSLALAGGQETQYF
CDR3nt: TGTGCCAGCAGCTTAGCTCTAGCGGGGGGCCAGGAGACCCAGTACTTC

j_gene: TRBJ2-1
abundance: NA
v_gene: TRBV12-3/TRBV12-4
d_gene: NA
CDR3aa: CASSPGPPNEQFF
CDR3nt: TGTGCCAGCAGTCCAGGGCCCCCCAATGAGCAGTTCTTC

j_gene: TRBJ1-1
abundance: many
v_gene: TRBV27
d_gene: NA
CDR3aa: CASSLSAGGRTEAFF
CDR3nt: TGTGCCAGCAGTTTATCGGCTGGGGGGCGCACTGAAGCTTTCTTT

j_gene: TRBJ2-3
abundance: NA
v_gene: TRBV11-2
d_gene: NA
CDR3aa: CASSFSRLDTQYF
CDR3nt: TGTGCCAGCAGCTTTTCTAGGCTAGATACGCAGTATTTT

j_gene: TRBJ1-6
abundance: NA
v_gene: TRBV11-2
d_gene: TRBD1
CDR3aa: CASSQGDSSYNSPLHF
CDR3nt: TGTGCCAGCAGCCAAGGGGACAGCTCCTATAATTCACCCCTCCACTTT

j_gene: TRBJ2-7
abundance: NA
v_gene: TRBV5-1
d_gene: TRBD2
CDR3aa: CASSLASGSREQYF
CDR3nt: TGCGCCAGCAGCTTGGCCAGCGGGAGCCGCGAGCAGTACTTC

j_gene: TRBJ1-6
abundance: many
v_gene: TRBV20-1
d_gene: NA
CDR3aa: CSARLGGSPLHF
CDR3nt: TGCAGTGCCCGCCTAGGAGGGTCACCCCTCCACTTT

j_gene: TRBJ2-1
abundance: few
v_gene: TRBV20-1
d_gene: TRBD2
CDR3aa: CSARKGGAGVGYNEQFF
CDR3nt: TGCAGTGCTAGAAAGGGAGGGGCGGGAGTGGGATACAATGAGCAGTTCTTC

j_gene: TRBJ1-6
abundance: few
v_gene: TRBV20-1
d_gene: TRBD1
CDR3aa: CSAKMDRVHSPLHF
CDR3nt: TGCAGTGCTAAAATGGACAGGGTGCATTCACCCCTCCACTTT

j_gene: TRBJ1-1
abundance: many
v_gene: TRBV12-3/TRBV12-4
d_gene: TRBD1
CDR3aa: CASSSSPGTGSTEAFF
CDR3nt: TGTGCCAGCAGTTCGTCCCCCGGGACAGGGAGTACTGAAGCTTTCTTT